The rows below give T cell receptor beta chains drawn from one sample of a study of shared clonotypes between healthy human individuals. Method: immunoSEQ multiplex PCR; TCRdb's copy keeps in-frame clones and lacks some. The sample includes around 2.5 million clones, over 85% seen only once; the top ten take roughly 0.39%. Sequencing was performed on naive CD4+ T cells from PBMCs. The receptors stem from a man younger than 35 in good health. Some clones in this sample may be carry-over from other donors' samples. CDR3s include the opening cysteine and the closing phenylalanine or tryptophan. D genes are given only for firm matches. Clone size is shown for a subset of rows, as once, few, many or a class of expanded clone.

>TRBV6-1|.|TRBJ2-7|.
CASSEDALVPEQYF
TGTGCCAGCAGTGAAGACGCCCTAGTTCCCGAGCAGTACTTC
>TRBV7-9|.|TRBJ2-1|.
CASSLGLGRTYNEQFF
TGTGCCAGCAGCTTAGGCTTGGGCCGGACCTACAATGAGCAGTTCTTC
>TRBV19|few|TRBJ1-5|TRBD1
CASRDRGGQPQHF
TGTGCCAGTCGGGACAGGGGGGGTCAGCCCCAGCATTTT
>TRBV7-8|.|TRBJ2-5|.
CASSLVPSPKGETQYF
TGTGCCAGCAGCTTAGTCCCCAGCCCAAAGGGAGAGACCCAGTACTTC
>TRBV2|.|TRBJ2-2|TRBD2
CASTATPAGAGAGELFF
TGTGCCAGCACCGCTACCCCAGCGGGAGCGGGGGCCGGGGAGCTGTTTTTT
>TRBV9|.|TRBJ2-1|TRBD2
CASSVSGSQGEQFF
TGTGCCAGCAGCGTAAGCGGGAGTCAGGGTGAGCAGTTCTTC
>TRBV4-1|.|TRBJ1-4|.
CASSPIRTATTTNEKLFF
TGCGCCAGCAGCCCTATAAGGACAGCTACCACAACTAATGAAAAACTGTTTTTT
>TRBV5-4|once|TRBJ2-1|TRBD1
CASSQGQGPYNEQFF
TGTGCCAGCAGCCAGGGACAGGGACCCTACAATGAGCAGTTCTTC
>TRBV6-5|.|TRBJ2-7|TRBD1
CASRTGASYEQYF
TGTGCCAGCAGAACAGGGGCATCATACGAGCAGTACTTC
>TRBV18|.|TRBJ1-3|.
CASSPPTGYAGNTIYF
TGTGCCAGCTCACCACCCACAGGGTACGCTGGAAACACCATATATTTT
>TRBV19|.|TRBJ2-2|TRBD1
CASSTTGPTGELFF
TGTGCCAGTAGTACGACAGGGCCCACCGGGGAGCTGTTTTTT
>TRBV27|.|TRBJ1-2|.
CASSFKDGFYGYTF
TGTGCCAGCAGTTTTAAAGACGGATTCTATGGCTACACCTTC
>TRBV10-3|.|TRBJ2-7|.
CAIGRMADEQYF
TGTGCCATCGGACGTATGGCAGACGAGCAGTACTTC
>TRBV28|.|TRBJ2-5|TRBD2
CASSHNGAGEETQYF
TGTGCCAGCAGTCATAACGGGGCGGGGGAAGAGACCCAGTACTTC
>TRBV10-1|.|TRBJ2-1|.
CASSEPGTSYNEQFF
TGCGCCAGCAGTGAGCCCGGGACCTCCTACAATGAGCAGTTCTTC
>TRBV2|.|TRBJ1-1|.
CASSVSGAITEAFF
TGTGCCAGCAGTGTGTCGGGGGCCATCACTGAAGCTTTCTTT
>TRBV19|.|TRBJ1-2|.
CASSPSRGTNYGYTF
TGTGCCAGTAGTCCTTCGAGGGGGACTAACTATGGCTACACCTTC
>TRBV10-3|.|TRBJ2-7|TRBD2
CAISDAGTSVYEQYF
TGTGCCATCAGTGACGCCGGGACTAGCGTTTACGAGCAGTACTTC
>TRBV5-1|.|TRBJ1-1|TRBD1
CASSSWDRLNTEAFF
TGCGCCAGCAGCTCCTGGGACAGATTGAACACTGAAGCTTTCTTT
>TRBV28|once|TRBJ2-1|.
CASSGGGAAYNEQFF
TGTGCCAGCAGCGGCGGGGGCGCGGCGTACAATGAGCAGTTCTTC
>TRBV19|.|TRBJ2-7|TRBD2
CASSPLGTSGRAEQYF
TGTGCCAGTAGCCCCCTCGGGACTAGCGGGAGGGCCGAGCAGTACTTC
>TRBV21-1|.|TRBJ1-1|.
CASSRRDRGRRMNTEAFF
TGTGCCAGCAGCCGTCGCGACAGGGGCAGGCGAATGAACACTGAAGCTTTCTTT
>TRBV6-1|.|TRBJ1-2|.
CASSEMGHSGYTF
TGTGCCAGCAGCGAGATGGGGCATTCTGGCTACACCTTC
>TRBV2|.|TRBJ2-1|.
CASSGLASYNEQFF
TGTGCCAGCAGTGGGCTAGCCTCCTACAATGAGCAGTTCTTC
>TRBV27|.|TRBJ2-7|TRBD1
CASKPLNRGLPKDSYEQYF
TGTGCCAGCAAACCTTTAAACAGGGGGCTTCCTAAGGACTCCTACGAGCAGTACTTC
>TRBV25-1|.|TRBJ2-3|.
CASSALRSGGPRDTQYF
TGTGCCAGCAGTGCCCTCCGTTCTGGGGGACCTCGAGATACGCAGTATTTT
>TRBV6-1|.|TRBJ2-3|.
CACRVGRWTDTQYF
TGTGCCTGCCGGGTAGGGCGGTGGACAGATACGCAGTATTTT
>TRBV29-1|.|TRBJ1-1|TRBD1
CSGNRGQNTEAFF
TGCAGCGGGAACAGGGGGCAGAACACTGAAGCTTTCTTT